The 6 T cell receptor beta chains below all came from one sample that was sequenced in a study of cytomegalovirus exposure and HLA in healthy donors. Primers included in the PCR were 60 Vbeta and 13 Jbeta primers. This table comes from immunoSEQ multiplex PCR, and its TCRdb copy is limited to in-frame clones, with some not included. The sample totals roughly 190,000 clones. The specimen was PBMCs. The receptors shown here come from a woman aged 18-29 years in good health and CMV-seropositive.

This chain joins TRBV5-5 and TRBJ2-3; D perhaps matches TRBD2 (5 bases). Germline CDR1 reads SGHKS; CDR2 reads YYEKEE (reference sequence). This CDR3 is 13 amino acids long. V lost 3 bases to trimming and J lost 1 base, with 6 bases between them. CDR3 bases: TGTGCCAGCAGCTCCGGGGGCACAGATACGCAGTATTTT. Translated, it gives CASSSGGTDTQYF.

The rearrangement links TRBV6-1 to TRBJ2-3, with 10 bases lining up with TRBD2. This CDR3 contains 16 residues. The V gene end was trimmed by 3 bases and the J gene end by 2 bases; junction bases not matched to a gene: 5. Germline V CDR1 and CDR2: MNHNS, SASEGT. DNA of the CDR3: TGTGCCAGCAGTGACGGACTAGCGGCACTCACAGATACGCAGTATTTT. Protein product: CASSDGLAALTDTQYF.

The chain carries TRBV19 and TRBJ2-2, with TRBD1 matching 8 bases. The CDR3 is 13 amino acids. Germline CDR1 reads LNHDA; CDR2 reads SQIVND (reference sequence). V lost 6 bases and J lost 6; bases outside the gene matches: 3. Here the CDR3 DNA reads TGTGCCAGTAGCAGACAGGGGTCCGGGGAGCTGTTTTTT. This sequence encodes CASSRQGSGELFF. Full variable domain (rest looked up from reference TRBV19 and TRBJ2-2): DGGITQSPKYLFRKEGQNVTLSCEQNLNHDAMYWYRQDPGQGLRLIYYSQIVNDFQKGDIAEGYSVSREKKESFPLTVTSAQKNPTAFYLCASSRQGSGELFFGEGSRLTVL.

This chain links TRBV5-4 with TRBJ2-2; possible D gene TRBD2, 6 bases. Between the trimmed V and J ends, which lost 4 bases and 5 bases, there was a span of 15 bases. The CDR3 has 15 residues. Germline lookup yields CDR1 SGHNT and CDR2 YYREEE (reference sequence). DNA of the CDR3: TGTGCCAGCAGCCCCGGCGGGACTCCTACCGGGGAGCTGTTTTTT. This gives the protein CASSPGGTPTGELFF.

The CDR3 DNA follows: TGCAGCTCATCTGAGGGACAGGGGCCCTCCGAGCAGTACTTC. It yields the protein CSSSEGQGPSEQYF. The chain recombines TRBV29-1 with TRBJ2-7, with 10 bases lining up with TRBD1. There are 14 residues in the CDR3. Germline lookup yields CDR1 SQVTM and CDR2 ANQGSEA. V lost 8 bases, J lost 6 bases, and 13 bases stayed unmatched.

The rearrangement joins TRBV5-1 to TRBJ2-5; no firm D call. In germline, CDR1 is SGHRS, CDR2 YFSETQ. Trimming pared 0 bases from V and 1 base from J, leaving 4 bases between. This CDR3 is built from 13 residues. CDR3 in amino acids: CASSLDTQETQYF. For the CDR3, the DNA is TGCGCCAGCAGCTTGGACACCCAAGAGACCCAGTACTTC.